The rows below give T cell receptor beta chains drawn from one sample of a study of blood T cell repertoires in COVID-19. Sequencing used immunoSEQ multiplex PCR; TCRdb keeps in-frame clones, though not all of them. Of 250,000 to 300,000 clones listed, approximately 86% are singletons. Sequencing used peripheral blood. The receptors were gathered from a woman in her 70s with COVID-19, enrolled during active disease. CDR3s include the opening cysteine and the closing phenylalanine or tryptophan. A D gene is named only where the DNA matches it firmly. The listing skips clone size in some rows; elsewhere it reads once, few, many or a size class.

d_gene	abundance	v_gene	j_gene	CDR3aa	CDR3nt
TRBD1	.	TRBV7-8	TRBJ2-1	CASSWGQINEQFF	TGTGCCAGCAGCTGGGGACAGATCAATGAGCAGTTCTTC
.	few	TRBV7-9	TRBJ1-3	CASSLTTYSGNTIYF	TGTGCCAGCAGCCTAACTACCTACTCTGGAAACACCATATATTTT
TRBD1	.	TRBV6-1	TRBJ2-7	CASSEAGGGQGSLYSYEQYF	TGTGCCAGCAGTGAAGCAGGGGGGGGACAGGGGTCCCTCTACTCCTACGAGCAGTACTTC
.	few	TRBV6-2/TRBV6-3	TRBJ1-1	CASSFRGNTEAFF	TGTGCCAGCAGTTTCAGGGGGAACACTGAAGCTTTCTTT
TRBD1	.	TRBV18	TRBJ1-2	CASSPPDRGQGYGYTF	TGTGCCAGCTCACCCCCTGACAGGGGGCAAGGCTATGGCTACACCTTC
TRBD2	.	TRBV12-3/TRBV12-4	TRBJ2-5	CASSTSAQETQYF	TGTGCCAGCAGTACTAGCGCTCAAGAGACCCAGTACTTC
.	.	TRBV2	TRBJ1-5	CASSKGQVGNQPQHF	TGTGCCAGCAGTAAAGGGCAGGTCGGCAATCAGCCCCAGCATTTT
.	.	TRBV5-1	TRBJ1-4	CASSFRGDEKLFF	TGCGCCAGCAGCTTTCGGGGGGATGAAAAACTGTTTTTT
TRBD1	.	TRBV11-2	TRBJ2-3	CASSSDRGTDTQYF	TGTGCCAGCAGCTCGGACAGGGGCACAGATACGCAGTATTTT
TRBD2	once	TRBV6-5	TRBJ2-3	CASSLAGTSTDTQYF	TGTGCCAGCAGCTTAGCGGGGACTAGCACAGATACGCAGTATTTT
.	.	TRBV7-8	TRBJ1-6	CASSLRHPNSPLHF	TGTGCCAGCAGCTTGAGGCATCCGAATTCACCCCTCCACTTT
TRBD2	once	TRBV27	TRBJ2-1	CASSPLAGAYNEQFF	TGTGCCAGCAGTCCCCTAGCGGGGGCCTACAATGAGCAGTTCTTC
.	.	TRBV21-1	TRBJ1-1	CASSAQGVTEAFF	TGTGCCAGCAGCGCACAGGGGGTCACTGAAGCTTTCTTT
.	many	TRBV2	TRBJ1-3	CASSEALSGPGNTIYF	TGTGCCAGCAGTGAAGCGCTTTCAGGGCCAGGAAACACCATATATTTT
TRBD1	.	TRBV24-1	TRBJ1-2	CATSDITGDYGYTF	TGTGCCACCAGCGATATTACAGGGGACTATGGCTACACCTTC
.	many	TRBV9	TRBJ2-2	CASSGTFSGELFF	TGTGCCAGCAGCGGGACATTCTCCGGGGAGCTGTTTTTT
TRBD1	.	TRBV19	TRBJ1-5	CASSIMGQEGQPQHF	TGTGCCAGTAGTATTATGGGACAGGAGGGGCAGCCCCAGCATTTT
TRBD1	once	TRBV24-1	TRBJ1-3	CATSDHRGPGNTIYF	TGTGCCACCAGTGATCACAGGGGCCCAGGAAACACCATATATTTT
.	.	TRBV12-5	TRBJ2-7	CASGLGQATYEQYF	TGTGCTAGTGGTTTGGGACAGGCCACTTACGAGCAGTACTTC
.	once	TRBV7-2	TRBJ1-1	CASSLRWRGTEAFF	TGTGCCAGCAGCTTAAGATGGCGGGGCACTGAAGCTTTCTTT
TRBD1	.	TRBV5-1	TRBJ1-2	CASSSGTGPEGGYTF	TGCGCCAGCAGCTCCGGGACAGGGCCGGAAGGGGGCTACACCTTC
.	.	TRBV24-1	TRBJ2-1	CANREYHEQFF	TGTGCCAATAGGGAGTACCATGAGCAGTTCTTC
TRBD1	.	TRBV6-5	TRBJ1-2	CASSHKGTGSNGYTF	TGTGCCAGCAGTCACAAGGGGACAGGGTCCAATGGCTACACCTTC
.	.	TRBV5-1	TRBJ2-3	CASSLGARGDTQYF	TGCGCCAGCAGCTTGGGTGCCAGGGGAGATACGCAGTATTTT
.	.	TRBV7-2	TRBJ2-7	CASSRGYEQYF	TGTGCCAGCAGCCGGGGGTACGAGCAGTACTTC
.	once	TRBV5-6	TRBJ1-2	CASSFATGYGYTF	TGTGCCAGCAGCTTTGCCACAGGGTATGGCTACACCTTC
.	.	TRBV5-1	TRBJ1-2	CASSLGRVDGYTF	TGCGCCAGCAGCTTAGGCAGGGTCGACGGCTACACCTTC
.	once	TRBV25-1	TRBJ2-7	CASSEGGWSEQYF	TGTGCCAGCAGTGAAGGCGGGTGGAGCGAGCAGTACTTC
.	.	TRBV6-5	TRBJ2-3	CASSYVGSTDTQYF	TGTGCCAGCAGTTATGTCGGGAGCACAGATACGCAGTATTTT
TRBD1	.	TRBV7-2	TRBJ1-2	CASSSRGVYGYTF	TGTGCCAGCAGCTCCAGGGGGGTCTATGGCTACACCTTC
TRBD1	.	TRBV6-2/TRBV6-3	TRBJ1-1	CASSQLTGGAFF	TGTGCCAGCAGTCAACTAACAGGGGGGGCTTTCTTT
TRBD1	.	TRBV30	TRBJ2-1	CAWSVGTGIRNEQFF	TGTGCCTGGAGTGTAGGGACAGGGATCCGCAATGAGCAGTTCTTC
TRBD2	.	TRBV28	TRBJ2-1	CASSGLAGVNEQFF	TGTGCCAGCAGTGGACTAGCGGGGGTGAATGAGCAGTTCTTC
.	once	TRBV29-1	TRBJ2-3	CSVEVGGTQYF	TGCAGCGTTGAAGTGGGAGGCACGCAGTATTTT
TRBD1	once	TRBV18	TRBJ1-5	CASSGDRGQPQHF	TGTGCCAGCTCAGGGGACAGGGGGCAGCCCCAGCATTTT
TRBD1	few	TRBV2	TRBJ1-2	CASKPGQGNYGYTF	TGTGCCAGCAAACCGGGACAGGGGAACTATGGCTACACCTTC
TRBD1	.	TRBV11-2	TRBJ2-1	CASSSGTGSSYNEQFF	TGTGCCAGCAGCTCGGGGACAGGGAGCTCCTACAATGAGCAGTTCTTC
.	.	TRBV6-5	TRBJ1-3	CASSSGERAGNTIYF	TGTGCCAGCAGTTCGGGGGAAAGGGCTGGAAACACCATATATTTT
.	.	TRBV5-1	TRBJ2-3	CASSLIYPDTQYF	TGCGCCAGCAGCTTGATCTATCCAGATACGCAGTATTTT
TRBD1	.	TRBV27	TRBJ1-2	CATLGTGGGYTF	TGTGCCACATTAGGGACAGGGGGAGGCTACACCTTC
TRBD1	once	TRBV6-2/TRBV6-3	TRBJ1-1	CASSSRQGGTEAFF	TGTGCCAGCAGTTCTCGACAGGGGGGCACTGAAGCTTTCTTT
.	.	TRBV7-9	TRBJ1-2	CASSYREFGIDGYTF	TGTGCCAGCAGCTACAGGGAGTTCGGTATAGATGGCTACACCTTC